This T cell receptor beta chain is from a study of identical twins. With template switching, a universal primer site was added, and the cDNA carried unique molecular identifiers. TCRdb recomputed calls from the 5' RACE reads with MiXCR, one row per CDR3 protein. The data contain hundreds of thousands of distinct CDR3 sequences, around 8.1% of them seen just once; the ten biggest clones take up about 2%. This clonotype has only a few counts. This CDR3 is built from 12 residues. The V segment lost 4 bases and the J segment 8 bases; nucleotides outside the gene matches: 3. Germline V lookup: CDR1 SGHRS, CDR2 YFSETQ. These data were also reused for a study on yellow fever vaccine responses in identical twins. From that paper: Reportedly, the T cell response mounted by twins to vaccine seemed partly convergent, partly personalized.

This TCR came from a woman aged 18-30 years in good health. This rearrangement joins TRBV5-1 to TRBJ1-1, with 9 positions matching TRBD1. The material sequenced was memory (CD45RO+) T cells sorted from blood. The CDR3 protein is CASSTGQGEAFF. Here the CDR3 DNA reads TGCGCCAGCAGCACCGGACAGGGGGAAGCTTTCTTT.